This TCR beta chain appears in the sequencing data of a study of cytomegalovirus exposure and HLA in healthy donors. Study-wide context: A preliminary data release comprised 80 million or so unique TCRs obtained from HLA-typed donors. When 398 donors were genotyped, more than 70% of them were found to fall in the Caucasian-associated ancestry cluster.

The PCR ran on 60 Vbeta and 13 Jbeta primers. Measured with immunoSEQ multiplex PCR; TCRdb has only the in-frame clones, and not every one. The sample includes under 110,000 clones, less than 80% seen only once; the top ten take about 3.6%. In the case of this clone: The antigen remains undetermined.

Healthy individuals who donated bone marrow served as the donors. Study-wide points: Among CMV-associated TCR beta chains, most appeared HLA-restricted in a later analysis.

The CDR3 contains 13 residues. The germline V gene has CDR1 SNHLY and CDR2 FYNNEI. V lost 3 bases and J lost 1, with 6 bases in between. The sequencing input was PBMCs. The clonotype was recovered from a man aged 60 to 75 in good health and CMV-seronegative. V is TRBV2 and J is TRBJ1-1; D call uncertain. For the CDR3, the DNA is TGTGCCAGCAGTGAGGAGGGGAACACTGAAGCTTTCTTT. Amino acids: CASSEEGNTEAFF.